This section outlines one T cell receptor beta chain sequence together with its context. In the authors' workflow: Amplified reference gene primers provided the basis for estimating nucleated cell counts. Only in-frame clones appear in the TCRdb table, and some are missing; sequencing was by immunoSEQ multiplex PCR. The V and J calls and clone size were taken over from that table, and D and trimming were inferred from the DNA. Of around 280,000 clones in the sample, approximately 84% were seen once. The CDR3 is made up of 16 amino acids. Germline lookup yields CDR1 MNHEY and CDR2 SMNVEV (reference sequence). Trimming cost V 5 bases and J 4 bases, with 17 bases left between them. These data come from a study of blood T cell repertoires in COVID-19. Study-level information: Whether acute or convalescent, the COVID-19 samples came from the United States, Italy and Spain. T cells, B-cell-depleted T cells, or PBMCs provided the cDNA or gDNA that served as material.

J is TRBJ2-2 and V is TRBV27, with D possibly TRBD1 on 6 matching bases. The clonotype originates from a young woman who had recovered from COVID-19. Sample: peripheral blood. The CDR3 sequence is CASSVTQGTGTGELFF. The CDR3 DNA follows: TGTGCCAGCAGTGTGACTCAGGGGACCGGCACCGGGGAGCTGTTTTTT.